This TCR beta chain was observed in a study of STAT5B mutations in CD4+ large granular lymphocyte leukemia (dated by TCRdb to 2021 to 2024). Regarding the complete study: Among healthy controls, the CDR3 'QG' motif was associated with a particular HLA allele. The TCRbeta repertoires of CD4+ T-cell large granular lymphocyte leukemia patients were compared with the TCRbeta repertoires of healthy blood donors. Flow cytometry on FACSCanto II or FACSVerse showed that the purified fractions were more than 95% pure among lymphocytes. General conclusions and limits of the study: Enrichment of TRBV06-family usage was observed among the top patient clones (8/27) relative to healthy controls (2/35). Data were not HLA-matched; higher clonality in CD4+ versus CD8+ T-LGLL could reflect the relatively small sample size. Each patient's main leukemic clonotypes were private, but roughly 25% of these clonotypes showed up at low frequency in the non-leukemic repertoires of other patients. Greater clonality appeared to be present in CD4-sorted patient repertoires than in healthy CD4+ repertoires, and the difference was retained after the putative leukemic clones were removed.

The immunoSEQ assay at survey resolution was used to sequence TCRbeta rearrangements from genomic DNA. The source study handled its data this way. A lowest detectable productive clonotype frequency of 2.59 x 10-5 was observed in the TCR sequencing data. Analyses included only productive TCRbeta rearrangements, meaning complete and in-frame sequences. The clonality of each sample was calculated as Simpson clonality in the immunoSEQ Analyzer version 3.0. Clones were binned by frequency as very rare, small, medium, large (1-20%) or hyperexpanded (>20%). Generation probabilities were estimated with OLGA 1.2.3, V-gene circos plots were generated with VDJtools, specificities were searched for in VDJdb, and CDR3 motifs were identified with GLIPH. In TCRdb, the immuneACCESS table is reduced to in-frame sequences with V and J assigned. These tables do not hold every clone; where another copy was compared, an unresolved V gene accounts for under half, and the others remain unexplained. V and J calls plus clone size are reproduced from that table; the DNA served to infer D and trimming. This sample lists about 22,000 clones; 82% were detected once. The ten biggest clones cover around 8.4% of the sample.

The junction carries 17 bases between V and J, which are trimmed by 8 bases and 3 bases respectively. Spanning cysteine to phenylalanine, the CDR3 consists of 14 amino acids. The read is trimmed to its CDR3 DNA, 42 bases read in frame from base 1. Per the germline V gene, MRHNA is the CDR1 and SNTAGT is the CDR2. The healthy control group was made up of more than 35 blood donors, and the Finnish Red Cross blood service supplied their buffy coats. All TCR-sequenced material derived from peripheral blood: patient blood samples and healthy donor buffy coats. Ficoll-Hypaque gradient centrifugation was used to isolate peripheral blood mononuclear cells. For the healthy controls, CD4+ cells were obtained from buffy coats by magnetic purification. The Gentra Puregene Cell and Tissue kit was used to extract genomic DNA, and a Qubit 2.0 fluorometer was used to measure the amount of genomic DNA. This clone was recorded only once. This clone's antigen is unknown. No clone much larger than this one lies a single base away; base qualities are absent.

The sequencing input was CD4+ T cells from blood buffy coats. Recombination connected TRBV6-4 to TRBJ2-7, and the D gene may be TRBD1, 7 bases matching. The sequence was collected from a human donor in good health. The CDR3 sequence is CASAGQQLLYEQYF. The DNA sequence is TGTGCCAGCGCGGGACAGCAATTACTCTACGAGCAGTACTTC.